This T cell receptor (beta chain) was recovered during a study of cytomegalovirus exposure and HLA in healthy donors. Study-level points and caveats: Common viral pathogens seemed, in a later analysis, to connect with several of the most significant clusters. Analyzed later, most CMV-associated TCR beta chains appeared HLA-restricted. The analysis excluded some indistinguishable V segments, including TRBV6-2 and TRBV6-3.

The PCR made use of 60 Vbeta and 13 Jbeta primers. Sequenced by immunoSEQ multiplex PCR; TCRdb stores in-frame clones only, minus some. The repertoire holds 150,000 to 200,000 clones, with 68% as singletons. Germline CDR1 is SGHNT and CDR2 is YYREEE (reference sequence). V gave up 6 bases and J gave up 7 bases; unmatched junction bases: 5. The CDR3 runs 14 residues. This clone has a single count. Its antigen is not identified. The receptor was isolated from a woman aged 40-49 years in good health and CMV-seropositive. Sequenced sample: PBMCs. The rearrangement links TRBV5-4 to TRBJ2-1, with TRBD1 matching over 12 bases. Here the CDR3 DNA reads TGTGCCAGCAAGCGGGACAGGGGGCAGAATGAGCAGTTCTTC. Translated, it gives CASKRDRGQNEQFF.